The 21 T cell receptor beta chains below come from one sample, sequenced in a study of cytomegalovirus exposure and HLA in healthy donors. The primer mix had 60 Vbeta and 13 Jbeta primers. The table came from immunoSEQ multiplex PCR; TCRdb's copy has only in-frame clones and leaves some out. Of 150,000 to 200,000 clones listed, roughly 79% are singletons. What was sequenced was PBMCs. The source is a woman aged 18-35 years in good health and CMV-seropositive.

The rearrangement uses TRBV5-6 and TRBJ1-3; 8 bases are a match to TRBD1. J lost 0 bases, V lost 2 bases, and 7 bases had no gene match. The CDR3 runs 17 residues. Germline CDR1 SGHDT, CDR2 YYEEEE. In DNA form, the CDR3 reads TGTGCCAGCAGCTTTTTACAGGGGGGTCTCTCTGGAAACACCATATATTTT. Its protein product is CASSFLQGGLSGNTIYF.

The rearrangement uses TRBV30 and TRBJ1-3; D unclear. The germline V gene has CDR1 GTSNPN and CDR2 SVGIG (reference sequence). Trimming left V 4 bases short and J 0 bases short, with 13 bases between. This CDR3 spans 15 amino acids. DNA of the CDR3: TGTGCCTGGACCCCCAGGAAGTACTCTGGAAACACCATATATTTT. Translation: CAWTPRKYSGNTIYF.

The chain joins TRBV2 to TRBJ1-2; no definite D call. Germline CDR1 SNHLY, CDR2 FYNNEI. The V end lost 4 bases, the J end lost 4 bases, and 7 bases lay between the germline ends. CDR3 length: 12 residues. CDR3 protein: CASSASLYGYTF. The CDR3 DNA reads TGTGCCAGCAGTGCCTCTCTCTATGGCTACACCTTC.

J is TRBJ2-1 and V is TRBV4-3; D may be TRBD2 (6 bases). Germline values: CDR1 LGHNA, CDR2 YSLEER. The CDR3 runs to 19 residues. Trimming cost V 0 bases and J 3 bases, with 21 bases left between them. The CDR3 nucleotides read TGCGCCAGCAGCCAAGATGAGTCCTTTCTAGCGTCTGACTACAATGAGCAGTTCTTC. Translation: CASSQDESFLASDYNEQFF.

The chain couples TRBV27 to TRBJ2-3; D perhaps matches TRBD1 (6 bases). Germline V gene lookup returns CDR1 MNHEY and CDR2 SMNVEV (reference sequence). The ends were cut back, 2 bases at V and 4 bases at J, with 10 bases in the middle. The CDR3 contains 14 residues. The CDR3: CASSLRGNADTQYF. DNA for the CDR3: TGTGCCAGCAGTTTAAGGGGGAACGCAGATACGCAGTATTTT.

V and J are TRBV5-1 and TRBJ1-3, with D possibly matching TRBD1 (6 bases). Looked up from germline, CDR1 is SGHRS and CDR2 is YFSETQ. Trimming removed 5 bases at V and 0 bases at J, with 18 bases between. The CDR3 is 17 residues long. CDR3 sequence reads: CASSIMGATLSGNTIYF. CDR3 nucleotide sequence: TGCGCCAGCAGTATCATGGGGGCGACCCTCTCTGGAAACACCATATATTTT.

The chain uses TRBV4-1 and TRBJ2-5; 7 bases align to TRBD2. V dropped 1 base and J dropped 5; count of bases not matched to a gene: 7. Looked up from germline, CDR1 is MGHRA and CDR2 is YSYEKL. The CDR3 covers 15 residues. The CDR3 DNA reads TGCGCCAGCAGCCAAGCCAGACTAGCAGGGGAGACCCAGTACTTC. Translation: CASSQARLAGETQYF.

The chain employs TRBV6-1 and TRBJ1-3; 9 positions match TRBD1. The CDR3 length is 16 residues. V trimming: 4 bases; J trimming: 0 bases; junction bases outside the gene matches: 4. The V gene's germline CDR1 is MNHNS and CDR2 SASEGT. CDR3 sequence (DNA): TGTGCCAGCAGTGGCGACAGGGGGACCTCTGGAAACACCATATATTTT. Amino acid sequence: CASSGDRGTSGNTIYF.

This rearrangement joins TRBV5-6 to TRBJ2-7; no clear D. V lost 1 base and J lost 3, with 8 bases in between. The CDR3 sequence is 13 residues long. CDR1 is SGHDT, CDR2 YYEEEE, per germline. The CDR3 protein is CASSLTASYEQYF. The CDR3 DNA is TGTGCCAGCAGCTTGACAGCAAGCTACGAGCAGTACTTC. The full variable domain, in which reference TRBV5-6 and TRBJ2-7 provide the parts outside the CDR3, is DAGVTQSPTHLIKTRGQQVTLRCSPKSGHDTVSWYQQALGQGPQFIFQYYEEEERQRGNFPDRFSGHQFPNYSSELNVNALLLGDSALYLCASSLTASYEQYFGPGTRLTVT.

This rearrangement joins TRBV6-1 to TRBJ1-1; 7 bases are a match to TRBD1. V lost 7 bases and J lost 11; bases outside the gene matches: 13. Germline V CDR1 and CDR2: MNHNS, SASEGT. The CDR3 extends over 13 amino acids. The CDR3 here is CASTTWDSSGAFF. The CDR3 bases are TGTGCCAGCACAACTTGGGACAGCTCGGGGGCTTTCTTT.

This clone was observed a single time. The chain uses TRBV2 and TRBJ2-5; D is uncertain. Germline V CDR1 and CDR2: SNHLY, FYNNEI. The V end lost 4 bases, the J end lost 4 bases, and 13 bases lay between the germline ends. The CDR3 runs to 14 residues. The CDR3 reads CASSATSRGETQYF. The CDR3 nucleotides read TGTGCCAGCAGTGCCACCTCCCGCGGAGAGACCCAGTACTTC.

The rearrangement links TRBV7-2 to TRBJ1-2; D is ambiguous. The V gene lost 0 bases and the J gene lost 7 bases, with 6 bases spanning the gap. Per the germline V gene, CDR1 is SGHTA and CDR2 is FQGNSA. The CDR3 runs to 12 residues. The chain's CDR3 is CASSLARGGYTF. CDR3 nucleotides: TGTGCCAGCAGCTTAGCGCGGGGTGGCTACACCTTC.

The genes are TRBV2 and TRBJ1-1; no clear D gene. Germline CDR1 reads SNHLY; CDR2 reads FYNNEI. Between the trimmed V and J ends, which lost 3 bases and 0 bases, there was a span of 5 bases. CDR3 length: 13 amino acids. CDR3 sequence reads: CASSDLVNTEAFF. CDR3 in DNA: TGTGCCAGCAGTGACCTCGTGAACACTGAAGCTTTCTTT. The whole variable domain, filled in from reference TRBV2 and TRBJ1-1, reads EPEVTQTPSHQVTQMGQEVILRCVPISNHLYFYWYRQILGQKVEFLVSFYNNEISEKSEIFDDQFSVERPDGSNFTLKIRSTKLEDSAMYFCASSDLVNTEAFFGQGTRLTVV.

The chain couples TRBV27 to TRBJ2-1; D may be TRBD1 (6 bases). Trimming left V 5 bases short and J 10 bases short, with 12 bases between. This CDR3 comprises 12 residues. The germline gives CDR1 MNHEY, CDR2 SMNVEV (reference sequence). The CDR3 nucleotides read TGTGCCAGCAGTCCATACAGGGACGAGCAGTTCTTC. Amino acid sequence: CASSPYRDEQFF.

CDR3 sequence (DNA): TGTGCCAGCACGCGCCTGTATAATTCACCCCTCCACTTT. Protein: CASTRLYNSPLHF. This chain joins TRBV2 and TRBJ1-6; D call uncertain. The germline V gene has CDR1 SNHLY and CDR2 FYNNEI. The V end lost 7 bases, the J end lost 4 bases, and 8 bases lay between the germline ends. This CDR3 region has 13 residues.

This clone was detected only a few times. The chain uses TRBV4-1 and TRBJ2-2; the match to TRBD1 covers 7 bases. The CDR3 length is 17 residues. V was clipped by 0 bases and J by 6 bases; unmatched bases: 10. Germline CDR1 and CDR2: MGHRA and YSYEKL. CDR3 amino acids: CASSQDIGQAWAGELFF. CDR3 coding DNA: TGCGCCAGCAGCCAAGATATCGGACAGGCGTGGGCCGGGGAGCTGTTTTTT.

V usage is TRBV29-1 and J usage is TRBJ2-2; 7 positions agree with TRBD2. This CDR3 has 12 amino acids. In germline, CDR1 is SQVTM, CDR2 ANQGSEA. V shed 8 bases, J shed 6 bases, and the junction held 6 bases outside the gene matches. Here the CDR3 reads CSLTRGSGELFF. CDR3 in DNA: TGCAGCTTAACGCGGGGGTCCGGGGAGCTGTTTTTT.

The chain is built from TRBV5-4 and TRBJ1-1; D gene ambiguous. V lost 5 bases and J 0 bases, leaving 8 bases between the germline ends. The CDR3 runs to 13 residues. Germline V gives CDR1 SGHNT, CDR2 YYREEE (reference sequence). The CDR3 protein is CASSDNMNTEAFF. CDR3 sequence (DNA): TGTGCCAGCAGTGACAACATGAACACTGAAGCTTTCTTT.

The chain uses TRBV4-1 and TRBJ2-5; TRBD2 matches at 8 bases. The J call may be wrong; the DNA end is better matched by TRBJ2-7. Germline loops: CDR1 MGHRA, CDR2 YSYEKL. The CDR3 runs 15 residues. For the CDR3, the DNA is TGCGCCAGCAGCCAAGTTCAGCGGGGGCGGTACGAGCAGTACTTC. Its translation: CASSQVQRGRYEQYF.

This sequence joins TRBV28 and TRBJ1-2; D uncertain. V lost 5 bases and J lost 2, with 12 bases in between. Germline V gene sequence: CDR1 MDHEN, CDR2 SYDVKM. This CDR3 spans 14 amino acids. The CDR3 nucleotides read TGTGCCAGCAGTCCCAGTCGGGAAAACTATGGCTACACCTTC. Amino acid sequence: CASSPSRENYGYTF.

The chain couples TRBV5-1 to TRBJ1-1; D possibly corresponds to TRBD1 (6 bases). The CDR3 contains 12 residues. CDR1 is SGHRS, CDR2 YFSETQ, per germline. Between the trimmed V and J ends, which lost 4 bases and 8 bases, there was a span of 12 bases. CDR3 sequence reads: CASSAVRGEAFF. For the CDR3, the DNA is TGCGCCAGCAGCGCGGTTAGGGGGGAAGCTTTCTTT.